The TCR beta chain described here comes from a study of cytomegalovirus exposure and HLA in healthy donors. With 60 Vbeta and 13 Jbeta primers, the PCR was carried out. TCRdb's copy holds only in-frame clones and misses some; the assay was immunoSEQ multiplex PCR. The table lists some 77,000 clones, 70% to 80% of them singletons. Whole-study results and caveats: For most subjects, TCR beta sequences were reported to predict HLA-A and HLA-B alleles with accuracy. 164 TCR beta chains were listed as cytomegalovirus-associated. Across HLA loci, a later analysis found differing TCR association rates, with DRB1 most and HLA-C fewest. Within an earlier analysis, most TCR beta V segments proved productive either about 87% or about 30% of the time.

As to this clone: What it binds is not known.

CDR1 and CDR2 from the germline V gene are MGHDK and SYGVNS. Trimming stripped 3 bases from V and 4 bases from J, with 16 bases between. The CDR3 has 16 amino acids. This sequence joins TRBV25-1 and TRBJ1-5, with D possibly matching TRBD1 (5 bases). The material sequenced was PBMCs. The sequence derives from a man aged 30 to 39 in good health and CMV-seronegative. The CDR3 is CASSEETRTRNQPQHF. CDR3 nucleotide sequence: TGTGCCAGCAGTGAGGAGACTCGGACACGAAATCAGCCCCAGCATTTT.